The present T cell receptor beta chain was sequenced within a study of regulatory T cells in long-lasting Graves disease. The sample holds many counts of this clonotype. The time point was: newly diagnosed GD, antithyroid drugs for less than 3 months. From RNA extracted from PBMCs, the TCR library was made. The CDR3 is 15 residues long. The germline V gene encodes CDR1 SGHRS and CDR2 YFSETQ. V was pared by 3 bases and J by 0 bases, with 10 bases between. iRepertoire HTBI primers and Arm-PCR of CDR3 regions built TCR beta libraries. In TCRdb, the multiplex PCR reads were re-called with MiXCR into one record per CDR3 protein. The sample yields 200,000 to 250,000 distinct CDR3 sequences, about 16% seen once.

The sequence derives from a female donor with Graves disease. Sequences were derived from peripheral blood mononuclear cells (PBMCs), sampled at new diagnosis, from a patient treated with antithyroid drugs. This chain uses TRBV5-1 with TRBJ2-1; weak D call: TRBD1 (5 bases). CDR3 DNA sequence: TGCGCCAGCAGCTCCAGGGTTGGCTCCTACAATGAGCAGTTCTTC. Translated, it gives CASSSRVGSYNEQFF.